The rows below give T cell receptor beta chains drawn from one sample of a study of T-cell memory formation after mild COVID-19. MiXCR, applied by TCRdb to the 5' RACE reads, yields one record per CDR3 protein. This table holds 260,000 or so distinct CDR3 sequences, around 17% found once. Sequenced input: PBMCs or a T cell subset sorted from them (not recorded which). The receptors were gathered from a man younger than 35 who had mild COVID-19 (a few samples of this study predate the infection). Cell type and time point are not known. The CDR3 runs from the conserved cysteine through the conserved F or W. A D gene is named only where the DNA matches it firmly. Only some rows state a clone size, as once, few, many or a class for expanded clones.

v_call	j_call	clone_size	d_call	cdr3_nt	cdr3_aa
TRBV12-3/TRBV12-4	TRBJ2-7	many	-	TGTGCCAGCAGTCCCCAGGGGCAGGCTGTCTACGAGCAGTACTTC	CASSPQGQAVYEQYF
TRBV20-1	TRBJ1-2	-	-	TGCAGTGCTCCGGTTCTCCGGGGTAGCTATGGCTACACCTTC	CSAPVLRGSYGYTF
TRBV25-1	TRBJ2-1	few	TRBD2	TGTGCCAGCAGCAACACCGGGGGGGGAAACTACAATGAGCAGTTCTTC	CASSNTGGGNYNEQFF
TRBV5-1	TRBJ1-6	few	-	TGCGCCAGCAGCTTGCCCCCGGCCGGTAGCTCCTATAATTCACCCCTCCACTTT	CASSLPPAGSSYNSPLHF
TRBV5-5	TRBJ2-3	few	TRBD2	TGTGCCAGCAGCTGGGGAACTAGCGGGGGGGCGACGGATACGCAGTATTTT	CASSWGTSGGATDTQYF
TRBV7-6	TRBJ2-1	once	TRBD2	TGTGCCAGCAGCTTAGTCCCCGCGGGGGGGAAGTTCTTC	CASSLVPAGGKFF
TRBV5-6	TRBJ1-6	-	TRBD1	TGTGCCAGCAGGGGGACAGGGGTCTCGAGCTCCTATAATTCACCCCTCCACTTT	CASRGTGVSSSYNSPLHF
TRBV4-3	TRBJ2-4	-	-	TGCGCCAGCAGCCAAGGCCGGGGGTGGGACATTCAGTACTTC	CASSQGRGWDIQYF
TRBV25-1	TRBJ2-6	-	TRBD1	TGTGCCAGCACTCTGGACAGGGCTGGGGCCAACGTCCTGACTTTC	CASTLDRAGANVLTF
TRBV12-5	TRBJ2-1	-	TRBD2	TGTGCTAGTGGTTTGCCCCGACTAGCTCAGTTCTTC	CASGLPRLAQFF
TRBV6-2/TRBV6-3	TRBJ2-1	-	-	TGTGCCACTAGGTGGGGGTACAATGAGCAGTTCTTC	CATRWGYNEQFF
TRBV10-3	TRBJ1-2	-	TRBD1	TGTGCCATCAGTTCCCGGGACAGCTATGGCTACACCTTC	CAISSRDSYGYTF
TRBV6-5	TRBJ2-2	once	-	TGTGCCAGCAAAATAGGGGTACTCTCCACCGGGGAGCTGTTTTTT	CASKIGVLSTGELFF
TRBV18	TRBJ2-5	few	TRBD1	TGTGCCAGCTCACCGACAGGGGAAGAGACCCAGTACTTC	CASSPTGEETQYF
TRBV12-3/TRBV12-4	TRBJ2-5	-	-	TGTGCCAGCAGTCCGTCCCCCCAAGGGACCCAGTACTTC	CASSPSPQGTQYF
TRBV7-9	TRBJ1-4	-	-	TGTGCCAGCAGCTTAGTACTTGCAACTAATGAAAAACTGTTTTTT	CASSLVLATNEKLFF
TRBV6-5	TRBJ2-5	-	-	TGTGCCAGCAGTTACTCCGGGGACACCCAAGAGACCCAGTACTTC	CASSYSGDTQETQYF
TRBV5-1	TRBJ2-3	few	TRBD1	TGCGCCAGCAGCTGGGACCCGGGACAGGGTCCGGATACGCAGTATTTT	CASSWDPGQGPDTQYF
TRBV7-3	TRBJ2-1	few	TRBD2	TGTGCCAGCAGCTTAAGGGGAGGCGGGGGACTGTACAATGAGCAGTTCTTC	CASSLRGGGGLYNEQFF
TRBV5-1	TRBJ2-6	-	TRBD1	TGCGCCAGCAGCAATCGGACAGGGAGCTCTGGGGCCAACGTCCTGACTTTC	CASSNRTGSSGANVLTF
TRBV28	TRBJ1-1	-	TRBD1	TGTGCCAGCCCCGGACAGGGCCCCATGAACACTGAAGCTTTCTTT	CASPGQGPMNTEAFF
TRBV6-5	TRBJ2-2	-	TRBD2	TGTGCCAGCGGGAGGGGAGGGCCCGGGGAGCTGTTTTTT	CASGRGGPGELFF
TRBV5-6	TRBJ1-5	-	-	TGTGCCAGCAGCTTGGGGGTTCAGCCCCAGCATTTT	CASSLGVQPQHF
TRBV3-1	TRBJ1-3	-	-	TGTGCCAGCAGCCTCGCAGGGATGGGAAACACCATATATTTT	CASSLAGMGNTIYF
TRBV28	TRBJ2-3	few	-	TGTGCCAGCACCGATATGGACTTCGCCGAGACAGATACGCAGTATTTT	CASTDMDFAETDTQYF
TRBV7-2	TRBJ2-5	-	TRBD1	TGTGCCAGCAGACAGACAGGGGAAAAGACCCAGTACTTC	CASRQTGEKTQYF
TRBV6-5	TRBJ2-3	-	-	TGTGCCAGCAGTTACTCGATGCTAGACGGGGGAGTAGATACGCAGTATTTT	CASSYSMLDGGVDTQYF